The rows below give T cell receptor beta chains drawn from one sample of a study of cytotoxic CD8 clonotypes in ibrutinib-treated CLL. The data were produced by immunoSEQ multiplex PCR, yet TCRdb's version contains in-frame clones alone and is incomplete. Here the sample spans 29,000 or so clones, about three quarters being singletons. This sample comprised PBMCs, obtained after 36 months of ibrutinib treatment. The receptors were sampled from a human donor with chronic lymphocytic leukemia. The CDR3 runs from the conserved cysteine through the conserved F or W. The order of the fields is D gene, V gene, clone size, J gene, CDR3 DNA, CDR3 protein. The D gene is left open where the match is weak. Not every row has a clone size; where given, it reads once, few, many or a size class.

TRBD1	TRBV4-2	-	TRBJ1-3	TGTGCCAGCAGCCAAGATAAGGGGACAGGGGCCCTACCCGGCTCTGGAAACACCATATATTTT	CASSQDKGTGALPGSGNTIYF
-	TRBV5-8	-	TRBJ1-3	TGTGCCAGCAGCTTAGTTGGGTTGAGCTCTGGAAACACCATATATTTT	CASSLVGLSSGNTIYF
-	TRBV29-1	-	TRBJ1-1	TGCAGCGTTGAAGATCGAGCTGTACAGGTGGGAACTGAAGCTTTCTTT	CSVEDRAVQVGTEAFF
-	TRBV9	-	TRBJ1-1	TGTGCCAGCAGCGGAAGTTTCCAAATGAACACTGAAGCTTTCTTT	CASSGSFQMNTEAFF
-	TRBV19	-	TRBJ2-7	TGTGCCAGTAGTGATCACAGGGAGCAGTACTTC	CASSDHREQYF
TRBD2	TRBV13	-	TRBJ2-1	TGTGCCAGCAGCTTAGCGGGGGGGCTAAAAAATGATGAGCAGTTCTTC	CASSLAGGLKNDEQFF
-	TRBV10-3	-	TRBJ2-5	TGTGCCATCAGTGGGGCAGGGTCGGTTGAGGAGACCCAGTACTTC	CAISGAGSVEETQYF
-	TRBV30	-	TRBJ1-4	TGTGCCTGGAGGGACTCAAACAGGGCAACTAATGAAAAACTGTTTTTT	CAWRDSNRATNEKLFF
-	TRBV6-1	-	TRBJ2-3	TGTGCCAGCACGTGGTCAGGGGTTGGAGATACGCAGTATTTT	CASTWSGVGDTQYF
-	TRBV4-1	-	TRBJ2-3	TGCGCCAGCAGCCAAGCCTCACAGGGCGCGGGATATACGCAGTATTTT	CASSQASQGAGYTQYF
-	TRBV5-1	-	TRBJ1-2	TGCGCCAGCAGCTTGGCCGGTCGGTTAAGCGATGGCTACACCTTC	CASSLAGRLSDGYTF
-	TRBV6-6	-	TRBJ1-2	TGTGCCAGCACCTGGAGTACATACAACTATGGCTACACCTTC	CASTWSTYNYGYTF
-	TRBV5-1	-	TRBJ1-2	TGCGCCAGCAGTGGGGGCGCTGGCTACACCTTC	CASSGGAGYTF
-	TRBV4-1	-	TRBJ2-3	TGCGCCAGCAGCCAAGGCGCAGATACGCAGTATTTT	CASSQGADTQYF
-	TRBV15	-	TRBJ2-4	TGTGCCACCAGCGCCCCAGACAAGCTAGCCAAAAACATTCAGTACTTC	CATSAPDKLAKNIQYF
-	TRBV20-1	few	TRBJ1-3	TGCAGTGCCATCCGGGGAAACACCATATATTTT	CSAIRGNTIYF
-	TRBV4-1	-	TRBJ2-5	TGCGCCAGCAGCCAAGACCGGACTCAAGAGACCCAGTACTTC	CASSQDRTQETQYF
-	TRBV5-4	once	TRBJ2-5	TGTGCCAGCAGCTTTCGGGACCAAGAGACCCAGTACTTC	CASSFRDQETQYF
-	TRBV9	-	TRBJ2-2	TGTGCCAGCAGCGCAAGTGGGGGTCCGAACACCGGGGAGCTGTTTTTT	CASSASGGPNTGELFF
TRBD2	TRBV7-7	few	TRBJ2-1	TGTGCCAGCAGCCCAGGACTAGCGGGGGGTCTAGGGCAGTTCTTC	CASSPGLAGGLGQFF
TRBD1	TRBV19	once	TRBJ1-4	TGTGCCACCTCAGGGGGCGCCCCAACTAATGAAAAACTGTTTTTT	CATSGGAPTNEKLFF
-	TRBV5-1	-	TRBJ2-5	TGCGCCAGCAGCTTGGCACGGGGGGAGACCCAGTACTTC	CASSLARGETQYF
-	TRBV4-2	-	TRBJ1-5	TGTGCCAGCAGCCCAGGGACCTTCCAGCCCCAGCATTTT	CASSPGTFQPQHF
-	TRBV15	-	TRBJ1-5	TGTGCCACCAGCAGAGATGCCGGAGACCAGCATTTT	CATSRDAGDQHF
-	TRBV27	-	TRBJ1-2	TGTGCCAGCAGTACTACAGGGACCTATGGCTACACCTTC	CASSTTGTYGYTF
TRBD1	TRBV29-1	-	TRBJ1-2	TGCAGCGTTGAACAGACAGGGGCTAGAGCACTCTATGGCTACACCTTC	CSVEQTGARALYGYTF
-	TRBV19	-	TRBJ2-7	TGTGCCAGTAGTATAGGGCCCGGCTACGAGCAGTACTTC	CASSIGPGYEQYF
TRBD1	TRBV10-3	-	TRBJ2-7	TGTGCCATCAGTGACGGGGACAGGTACTACGAGCAGTACTTC	CAISDGDRYYEQYF
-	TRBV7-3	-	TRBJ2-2	TGTGCCAGCAGCTTAACGGGCTGGGAGCTGTTTTTT	CASSLTGWELFF
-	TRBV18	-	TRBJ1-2	TGTGCCAGCTCCCTAGCTCAAGGGGCCTATGGCTACACCTTC	CASSLAQGAYGYTF
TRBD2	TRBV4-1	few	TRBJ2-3	TGCGCCAGCAGCCAATGGCCCCCGGGACTAGCGGGGGCGTCAGATACGCAGTATTTT	CASSQWPPGLAGASDTQYF
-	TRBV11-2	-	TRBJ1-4	TGTGCCAGCAGCTCGTCAGACGCTGCAACTAATGAAAAACTGTTTTTT	CASSSSDAATNEKLFF
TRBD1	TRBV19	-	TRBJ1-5	TGTGCCAGTAGTAGGGGACAGTCGAGCAATCAGCCCCAGCATTTT	CASSRGQSSNQPQHF
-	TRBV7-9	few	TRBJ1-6	TGTGCCAGCAGCTTGACGGGGGAAGGGTCACCCCTCCACTTT	CASSLTGEGSPLHF
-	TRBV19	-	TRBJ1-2	TGTGCCAGTGGGGACTTCCGATGGAGCTACACCTTC	CASGDFRWSYTF
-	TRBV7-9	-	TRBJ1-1	TGTGCCAGCAGCCGACGGAACACTGAAGCTTTCTTT	CASSRRNTEAFF
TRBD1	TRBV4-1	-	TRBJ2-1	TGCGCCAGCAGCCAACCAACAGGGGACGCCTACAATGAGCAGTTCTTC	CASSQPTGDAYNEQFF